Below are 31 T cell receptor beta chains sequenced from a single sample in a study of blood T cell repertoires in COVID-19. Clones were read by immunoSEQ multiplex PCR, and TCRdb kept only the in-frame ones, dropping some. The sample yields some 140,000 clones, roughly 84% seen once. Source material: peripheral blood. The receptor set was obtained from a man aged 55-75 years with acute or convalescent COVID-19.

The CDR3 sequence: CASSAVGQGLYGYTF. CDR3 DNA sequence: TGTGCCAGTAGTGCGGTCGGGCAGGGGCTTTATGGCTACACCTTC. The chain joins TRBV19 to TRBJ1-2, with TRBD1 as a possible D gene (6 bases). Looked up from germline, CDR1 is LNHDA and CDR2 is SQIVND (reference sequence). Trimming removed 5 bases at V and 5 bases at J, with 18 bases between. The CDR3 spans 15 residues.

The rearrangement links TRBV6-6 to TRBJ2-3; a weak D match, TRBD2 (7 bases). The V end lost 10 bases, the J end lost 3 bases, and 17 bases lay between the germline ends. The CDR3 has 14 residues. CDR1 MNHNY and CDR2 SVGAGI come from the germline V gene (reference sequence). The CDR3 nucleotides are TGTGCCACCCGACCGGGGGGCCGGACAGATACGCAGTATTTT. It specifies CATRPGGRTDTQYF.

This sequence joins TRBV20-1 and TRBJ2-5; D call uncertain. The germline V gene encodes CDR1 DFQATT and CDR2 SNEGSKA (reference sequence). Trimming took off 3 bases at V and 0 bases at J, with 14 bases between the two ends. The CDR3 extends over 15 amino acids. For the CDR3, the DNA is TGCAGTGCTAGTGGGCCGCTTGAGGACCAAGAGACCCAGTACTTC. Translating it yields CSASGPLEDQETQYF.

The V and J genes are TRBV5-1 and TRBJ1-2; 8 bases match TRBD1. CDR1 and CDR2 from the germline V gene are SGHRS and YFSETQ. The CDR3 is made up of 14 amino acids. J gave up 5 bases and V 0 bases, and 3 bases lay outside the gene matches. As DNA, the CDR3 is TGCGCCAGCAGCTTGGGGCAGGGGGCTTATGGCTACACCTTC. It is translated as CASSLGQGAYGYTF.

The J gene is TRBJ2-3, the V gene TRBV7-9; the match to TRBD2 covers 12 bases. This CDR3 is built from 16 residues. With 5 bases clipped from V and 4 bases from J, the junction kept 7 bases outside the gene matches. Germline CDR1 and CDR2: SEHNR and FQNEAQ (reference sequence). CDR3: CASSRLAGEYPDTQYF. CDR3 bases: TGTGCCAGCAGCAGACTAGCGGGAGAATACCCAGATACGCAGTATTTT.

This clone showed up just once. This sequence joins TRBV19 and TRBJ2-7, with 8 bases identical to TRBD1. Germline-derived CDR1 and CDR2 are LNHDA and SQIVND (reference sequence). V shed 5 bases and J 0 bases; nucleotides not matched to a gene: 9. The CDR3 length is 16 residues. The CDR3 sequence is CASSPGTGVDSYEQYF. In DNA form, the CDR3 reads TGTGCCAGTAGTCCGGGGACAGGCGTAGACTCCTACGAGCAGTACTTC.

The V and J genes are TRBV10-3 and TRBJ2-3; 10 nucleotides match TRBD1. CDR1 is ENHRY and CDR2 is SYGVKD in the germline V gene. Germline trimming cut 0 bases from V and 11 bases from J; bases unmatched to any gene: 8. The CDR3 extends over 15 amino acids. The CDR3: CAISESGDRGRRQYF. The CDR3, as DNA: TGTGCCATCAGTGAGTCGGGGGACAGGGGTCGACGGCAGTATTTT.

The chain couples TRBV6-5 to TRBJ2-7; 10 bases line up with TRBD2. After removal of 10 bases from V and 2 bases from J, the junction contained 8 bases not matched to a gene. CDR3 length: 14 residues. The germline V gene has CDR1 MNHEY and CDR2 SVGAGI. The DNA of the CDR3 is TGTGCCACAAGGTCTAGCGGGGGAACCTACGAGCAGTACTTC. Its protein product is CATRSSGGTYEQYF.

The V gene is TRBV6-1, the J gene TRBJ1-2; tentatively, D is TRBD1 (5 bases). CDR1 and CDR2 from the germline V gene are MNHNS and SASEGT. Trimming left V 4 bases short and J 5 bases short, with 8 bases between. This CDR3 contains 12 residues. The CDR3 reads CASSGQSYGYTF. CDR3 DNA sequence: TGTGCCAGCAGTGGACAGTCTTATGGCTACACCTTC.

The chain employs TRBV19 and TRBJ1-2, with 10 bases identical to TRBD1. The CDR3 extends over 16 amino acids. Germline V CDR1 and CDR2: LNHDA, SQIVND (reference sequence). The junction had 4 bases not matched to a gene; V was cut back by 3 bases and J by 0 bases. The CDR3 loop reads CASSMGQGLPNYGYTF. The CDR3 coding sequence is TGTGCCAGTAGTATGGGACAGGGGCTCCCTAACTATGGCTACACCTTC.

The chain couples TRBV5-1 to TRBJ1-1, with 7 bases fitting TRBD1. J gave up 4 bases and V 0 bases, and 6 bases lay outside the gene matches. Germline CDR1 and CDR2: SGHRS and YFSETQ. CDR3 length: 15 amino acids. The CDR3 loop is CASSLDQGEGTEAFF. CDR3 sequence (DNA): TGCGCCAGCAGCTTGGATCAGGGGGAAGGCACTGAAGCTTTCTTT.

CDR3 bases: TGTGCCATCAGTTCTAACCAAGAGACCCAGTACTTC. Protein: CAISSNQETQYF. The V gene is TRBV10-3, the J gene TRBJ2-5; D remains unclear. V was cut by 5 bases and J by 0 bases, with 4 bases left in between. The CDR3 totals 12 residues. Germline lookup yields CDR1 ENHRY and CDR2 SYGVKD.

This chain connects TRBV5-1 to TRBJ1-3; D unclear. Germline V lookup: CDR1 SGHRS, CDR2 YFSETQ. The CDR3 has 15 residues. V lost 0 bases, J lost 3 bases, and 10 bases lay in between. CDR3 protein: CASSLVSGSGNTIYF. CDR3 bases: TGCGCCAGCAGCTTGGTGTCGGGTAGTGGAAACACCATATATTTT.

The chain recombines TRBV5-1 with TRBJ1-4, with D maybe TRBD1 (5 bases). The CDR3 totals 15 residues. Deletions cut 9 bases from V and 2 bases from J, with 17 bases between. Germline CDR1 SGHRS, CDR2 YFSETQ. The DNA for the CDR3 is TGCGCCACCTCGTATGTACCAGGGACTAATGAAAAACTGTTTTTT. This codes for CATSYVPGTNEKLFF. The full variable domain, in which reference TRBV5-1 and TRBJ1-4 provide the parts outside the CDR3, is KAGVTQTPRYLIKTRGQQVTLSCSPISGHRSVSWYQQTPGQGLQFLFEYFSETQRNKGNFPGRFSGRQFSNSRSEMNVSTLELGDSALYLCATSYVPGTNEKLFFGSGTQLSVL.

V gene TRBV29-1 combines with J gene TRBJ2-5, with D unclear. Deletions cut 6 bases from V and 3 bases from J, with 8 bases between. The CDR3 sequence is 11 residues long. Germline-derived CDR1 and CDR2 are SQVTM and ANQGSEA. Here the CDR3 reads CSVVPEETQYF. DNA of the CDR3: TGCAGCGTCGTACCAGAAGAGACCCAGTACTTC.

CDR3 residues: CASRPTSGAARETQYF. The CDR3 nucleotides are TGTGCCAGCAGGCCGACTAGCGGGGCCGCCAGGGAGACCCAGTACTTC. The chain recombines TRBV27 with TRBJ2-5, with 11 positions matching TRBD2. CDR1 and CDR2 from the germline V gene are MNHEY and SMNVEV (reference sequence). Trimming at V came to 6 bases and at J to 5 bases, leaving 11 bases not matched to a gene. The CDR3 is 16 residues long.

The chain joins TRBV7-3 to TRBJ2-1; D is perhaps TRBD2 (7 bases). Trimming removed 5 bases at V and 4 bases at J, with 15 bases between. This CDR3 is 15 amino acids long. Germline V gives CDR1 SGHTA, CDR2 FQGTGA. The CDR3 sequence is CASSPRGGGYNEQFF. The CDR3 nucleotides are TGTGCCAGCAGCCCTAGGGGGGGCGGATACAATGAGCAGTTCTTC.

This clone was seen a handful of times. CDR3 sequence: CASSVSALGGYTF. Written as DNA, the CDR3 is TGTGCCAGCAGCGTATCCGCCCTCGGGGGCTACACCTTC. The chain carries TRBV5-6 and TRBJ1-2; D is ambiguous. There are 13 residues in the CDR3. V was cut by 4 bases and J by 8 bases, with 15 bases left in between. Germline CDR1 SGHDT, CDR2 YYEEEE.

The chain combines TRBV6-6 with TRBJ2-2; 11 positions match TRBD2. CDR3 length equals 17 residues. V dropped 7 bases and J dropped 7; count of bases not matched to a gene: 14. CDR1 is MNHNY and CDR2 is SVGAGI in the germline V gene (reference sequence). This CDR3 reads CASTRLIAGGLVGELFF. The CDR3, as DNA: TGTGCCAGCACTCGATTGATAGCGGGGGGGCTTGTCGGGGAGCTGTTTTTT.

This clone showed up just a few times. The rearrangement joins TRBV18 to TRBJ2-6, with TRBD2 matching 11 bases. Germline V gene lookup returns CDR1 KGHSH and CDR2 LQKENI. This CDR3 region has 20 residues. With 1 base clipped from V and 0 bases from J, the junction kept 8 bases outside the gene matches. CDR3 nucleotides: TGTGCCAGCTCACCACGAGGACTAGCGGGCGATAGCTCTGGGGCCAACGTCCTGACTTTC. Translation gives CASSPRGLAGDSSGANVLTF.

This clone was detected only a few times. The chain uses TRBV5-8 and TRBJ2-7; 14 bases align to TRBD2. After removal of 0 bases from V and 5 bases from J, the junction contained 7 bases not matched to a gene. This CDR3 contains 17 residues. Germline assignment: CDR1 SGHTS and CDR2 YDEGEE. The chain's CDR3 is CASSLEGLAGVVHEQYF. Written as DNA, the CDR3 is TGTGCCAGCAGCTTGGAGGGACTAGCGGGAGTAGTTCACGAGCAGTACTTC.

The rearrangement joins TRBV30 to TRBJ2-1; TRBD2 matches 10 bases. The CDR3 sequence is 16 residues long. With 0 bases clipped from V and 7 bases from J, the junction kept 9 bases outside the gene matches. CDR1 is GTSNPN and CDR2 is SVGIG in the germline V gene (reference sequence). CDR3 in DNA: TGTGCCTGGAGTGTAAAGCTAGCGGGAGTGAAGAATGAGCAGTTCTTC. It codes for CAWSVKLAGVKNEQFF.

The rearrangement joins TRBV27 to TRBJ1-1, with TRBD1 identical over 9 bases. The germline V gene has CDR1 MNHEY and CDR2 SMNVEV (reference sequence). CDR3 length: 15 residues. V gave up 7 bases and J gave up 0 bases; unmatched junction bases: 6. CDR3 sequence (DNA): TGTGCCAGCAAACTTGGACAGGGGATGAACACTGAAGCTTTCTTT. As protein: CASKLGQGMNTEAFF.

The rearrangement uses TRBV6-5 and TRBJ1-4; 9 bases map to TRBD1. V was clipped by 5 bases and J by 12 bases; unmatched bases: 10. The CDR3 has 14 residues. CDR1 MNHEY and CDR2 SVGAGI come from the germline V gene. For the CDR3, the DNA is TGTGCCAGCAGTCTCGACAGGGGGGCGAAGGAACTGTTTTTT. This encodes CASSLDRGAKELFF.

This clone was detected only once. The CDR3 loop is CAWSANFGTSTDTQYF. The CDR3 coding sequence is TGTGCCTGGAGTGCCAATTTCGGGACTAGCACAGATACGCAGTATTTT. The chain couples TRBV30 to TRBJ2-3; D is possibly TRBD2 (6 bases). V was trimmed by 1 base and J by 0 bases, leaving 14 bases between them. CDR1 and CDR2 from the germline V gene are GTSNPN and SVGIG (reference sequence). This CDR3 is built from 16 residues.

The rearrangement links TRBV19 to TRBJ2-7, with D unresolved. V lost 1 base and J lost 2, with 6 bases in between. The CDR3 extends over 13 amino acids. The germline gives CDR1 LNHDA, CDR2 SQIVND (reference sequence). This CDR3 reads CASSIATTYEQYF. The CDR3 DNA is TGTGCCAGTAGTATAGCTACCACCTACGAGCAGTACTTC.

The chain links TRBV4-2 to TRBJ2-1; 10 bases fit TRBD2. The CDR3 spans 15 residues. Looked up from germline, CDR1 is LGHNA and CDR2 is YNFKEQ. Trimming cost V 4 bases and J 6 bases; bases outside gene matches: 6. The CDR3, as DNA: TGTGCCAGCAGCCGGGGAGCGGGGGGGCCCAATGAGCAGTTCTTC. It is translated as CASSRGAGGPNEQFF.

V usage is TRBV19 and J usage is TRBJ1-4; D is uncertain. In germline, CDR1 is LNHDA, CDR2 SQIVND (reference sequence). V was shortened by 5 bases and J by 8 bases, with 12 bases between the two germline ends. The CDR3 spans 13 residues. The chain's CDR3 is CASSQGVEEKLFF. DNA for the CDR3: TGTGCCAGTAGTCAAGGAGTGGAGGAAAAACTGTTTTTT.

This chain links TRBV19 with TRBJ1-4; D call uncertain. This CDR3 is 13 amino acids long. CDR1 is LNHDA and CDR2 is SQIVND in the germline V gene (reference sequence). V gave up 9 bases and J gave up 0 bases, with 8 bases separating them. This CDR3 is CASRIATNEKLFF. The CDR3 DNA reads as TGTGCCAGCAGAATTGCAACTAATGAAAAACTGTTTTTT.

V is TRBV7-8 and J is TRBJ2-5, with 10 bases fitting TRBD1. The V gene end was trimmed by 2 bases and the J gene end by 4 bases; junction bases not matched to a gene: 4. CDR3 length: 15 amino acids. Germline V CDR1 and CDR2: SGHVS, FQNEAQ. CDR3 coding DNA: TGTGCCAGCAGCTTAAGGGACAGGGGACCAGAGACCCAGTACTTC. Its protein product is CASSLRDRGPETQYF.

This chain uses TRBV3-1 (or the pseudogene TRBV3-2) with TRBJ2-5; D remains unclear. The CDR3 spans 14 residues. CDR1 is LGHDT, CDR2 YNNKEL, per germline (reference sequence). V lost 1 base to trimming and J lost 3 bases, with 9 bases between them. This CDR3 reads CASSQVFAEETQYF. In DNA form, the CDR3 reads TGTGCCAGCAGCCAAGTCTTTGCGGAAGAGACCCAGTACTTC.